This T cell receptor beta chain was documented in a study of early T cells in non-severe SARS-CoV-2 infection. As for the study in general: Unsorted whole blood bulk RNA was sequenced, with unpaired chains. Study-wide results and caveats: VDJdb-based matching was biased toward anti-spike CD8 responses and missed private and CD4 specificities.

Unique molecular identifiers (one per individual cDNA molecule) were attached. Using its own MiXCR run on the 5' RACE reads, TCRdb lists one record per CDR3 protein. The sample records some 76,000 distinct CDR3 sequences, 15% to 17% being singletons. Trimming took off 3 bases at V and 6 bases at J, with 11 bases between the two ends. CDR1 and CDR2 from the germline V gene are KGHSH and LQKENI. The CDR3 spans 13 residues. Comment on this clonotype: What it binds is not known.

J is TRBJ1-1 and V is TRBV18; the D gene is possibly TRBD1 (6 bases). Sample: whole blood. The TCR comes from an adult who was a healthcare worker with PCR-confirmed SARS-CoV-2 infection or an uninfected control (not recorded which). CDR3 loop: CASSPLGQPEAFF. For the CDR3, the DNA is TGTGCCAGCTCACCCCTAGGACAGCCTGAAGCTTTCTTT.